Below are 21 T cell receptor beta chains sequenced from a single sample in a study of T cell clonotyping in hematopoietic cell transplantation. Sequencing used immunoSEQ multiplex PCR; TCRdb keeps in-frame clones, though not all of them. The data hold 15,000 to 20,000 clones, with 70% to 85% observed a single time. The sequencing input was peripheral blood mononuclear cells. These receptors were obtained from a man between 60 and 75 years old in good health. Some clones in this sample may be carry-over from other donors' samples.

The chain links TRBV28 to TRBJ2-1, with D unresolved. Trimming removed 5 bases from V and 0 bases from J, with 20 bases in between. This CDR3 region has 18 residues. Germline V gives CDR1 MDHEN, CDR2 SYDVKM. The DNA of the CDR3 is TGTGCCAGCAGTGCCTTAGAGGAAGGACGTTTCTCCTACAATGAGCAGTTCTTC. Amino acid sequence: CASSALEEGRFSYNEQFF. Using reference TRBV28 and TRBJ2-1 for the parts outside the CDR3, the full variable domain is DVKVTQSSRYLVKRTGEKVFLECVQDMDHENMFWYRQDPGLGLRLIYFSYDVKMKEKGDIPEGYSVSREKKERFSLILESASTNQTSMYLCASSALEEGRFSYNEQFFGPGTRLTVL.

The CDR3 DNA reads as TGTGCCTGGAGTGTTGGAGTTGAGGTGTATCGTGGCTACACCTTC. Protein: CAWSVGVEVYRGYTF. The genes are TRBV30 and TRBJ1-2; no reliable D call. The V gene's germline CDR1 is GTSNPN and CDR2 SVGIG (reference sequence). CDR3 length: 15 amino acids. Deletions cut 0 bases from V and 7 bases from J, with 18 bases between.

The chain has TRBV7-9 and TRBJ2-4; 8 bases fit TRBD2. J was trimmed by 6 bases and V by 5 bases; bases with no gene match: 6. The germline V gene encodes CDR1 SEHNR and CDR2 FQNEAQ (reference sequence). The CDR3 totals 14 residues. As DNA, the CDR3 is TGTGCCAGCAGCGAAGCGGGAGAGGGAAACATTCAGTACTTC. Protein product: CASSEAGEGNIQYF.

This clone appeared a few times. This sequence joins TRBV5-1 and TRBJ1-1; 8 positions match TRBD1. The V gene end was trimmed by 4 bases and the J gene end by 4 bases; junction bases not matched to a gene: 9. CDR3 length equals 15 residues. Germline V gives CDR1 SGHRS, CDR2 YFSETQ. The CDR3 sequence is CASSLLGQGATEAFF. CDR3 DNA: TGCGCCAGCAGCCTCCTAGGGCAGGGGGCCACTGAAGCTTTCTTT.

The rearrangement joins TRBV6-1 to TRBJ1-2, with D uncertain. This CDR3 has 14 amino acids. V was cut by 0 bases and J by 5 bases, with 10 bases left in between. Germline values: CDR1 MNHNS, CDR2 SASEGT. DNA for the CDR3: TGTGCCAGCAGTGAAGCTACCCCCTCGTATGGCTACACCTTC. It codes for CASSEATPSYGYTF.

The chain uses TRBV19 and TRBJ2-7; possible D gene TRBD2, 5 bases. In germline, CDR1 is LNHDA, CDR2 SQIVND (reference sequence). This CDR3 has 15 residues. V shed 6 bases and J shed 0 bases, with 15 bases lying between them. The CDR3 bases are TGTGCCAGTAGCGAAACTAGATGGGGCTCCTACGAGCAGTACTTC. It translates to CASSETRWGSYEQYF.

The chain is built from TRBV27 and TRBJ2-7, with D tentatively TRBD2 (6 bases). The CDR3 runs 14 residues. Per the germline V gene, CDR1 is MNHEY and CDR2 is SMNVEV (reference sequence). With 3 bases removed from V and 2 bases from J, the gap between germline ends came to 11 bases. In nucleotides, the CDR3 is TGTGCCAGCAGTTTCGGACGGACTACCTACGAGCAGTACTTC. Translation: CASSFGRTTYEQYF.

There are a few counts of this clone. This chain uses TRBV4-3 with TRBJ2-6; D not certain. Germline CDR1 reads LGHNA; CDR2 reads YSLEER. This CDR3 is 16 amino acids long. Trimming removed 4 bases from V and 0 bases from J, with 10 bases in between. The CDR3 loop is CASSLDWGSGANVLTF. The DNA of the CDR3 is TGCGCCAGCAGCCTTGATTGGGGCTCTGGGGCCAACGTCCTGACTTTC.

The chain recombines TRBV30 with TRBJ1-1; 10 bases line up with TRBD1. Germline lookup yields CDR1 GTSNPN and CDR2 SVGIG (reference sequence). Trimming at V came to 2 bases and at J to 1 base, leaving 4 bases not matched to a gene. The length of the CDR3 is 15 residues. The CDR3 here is CAWSPDRGGNTEAFF. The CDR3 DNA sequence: TGTGCCTGGAGTCCGGACAGGGGGGGGAACACTGAAGCTTTCTTT.

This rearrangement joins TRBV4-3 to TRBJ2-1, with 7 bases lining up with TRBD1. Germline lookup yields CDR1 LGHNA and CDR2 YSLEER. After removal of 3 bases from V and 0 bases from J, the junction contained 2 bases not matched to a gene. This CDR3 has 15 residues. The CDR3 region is CASSQRQGSYNEQFF. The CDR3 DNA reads TGCGCCAGCAGCCAGAGACAGGGCTCCTACAATGAGCAGTTCTTC.

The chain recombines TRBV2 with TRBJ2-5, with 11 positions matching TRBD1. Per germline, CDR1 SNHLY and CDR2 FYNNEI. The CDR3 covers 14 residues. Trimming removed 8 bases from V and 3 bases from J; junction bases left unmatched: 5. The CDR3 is CASRPGQGEETQYF. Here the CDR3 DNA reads TGTGCCAGCCGTCCGGGACAGGGGGAAGAGACCCAGTACTTC.

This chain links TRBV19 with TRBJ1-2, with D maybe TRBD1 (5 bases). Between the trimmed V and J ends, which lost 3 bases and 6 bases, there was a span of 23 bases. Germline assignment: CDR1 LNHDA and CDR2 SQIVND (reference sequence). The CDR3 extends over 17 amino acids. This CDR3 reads CASSIRKPGAGQDGYTF. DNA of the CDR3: TGTGCCAGTAGTATCAGGAAACCTGGGGCAGGTCAAGATGGCTACACCTTC.

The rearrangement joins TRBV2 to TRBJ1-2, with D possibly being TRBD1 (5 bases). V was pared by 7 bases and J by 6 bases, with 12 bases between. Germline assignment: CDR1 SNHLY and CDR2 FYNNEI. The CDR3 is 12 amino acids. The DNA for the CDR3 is TGTGCCAGCACGCCAGGGTTTAATGGCTACACCTTC. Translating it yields CASTPGFNGYTF. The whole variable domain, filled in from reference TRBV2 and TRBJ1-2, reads EPEVTQTPSHQVTQMGQEVILRCVPISNHLYFYWYRQILGQKVEFLVSFYNNEISEKSEIFDDQFSVERPDGSNFTLKIRSTKLEDSAMYFCASTPGFNGYTFGSGTRLTVV.

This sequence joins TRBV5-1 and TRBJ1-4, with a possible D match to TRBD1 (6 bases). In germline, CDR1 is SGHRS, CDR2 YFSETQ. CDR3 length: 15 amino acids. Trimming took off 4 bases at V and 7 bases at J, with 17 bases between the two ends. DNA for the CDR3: TGCGCCAGCAGCGGAACTGGGGGGGCAATTGAAAAACTGTTTTTT. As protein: CASSGTGGAIEKLFF.

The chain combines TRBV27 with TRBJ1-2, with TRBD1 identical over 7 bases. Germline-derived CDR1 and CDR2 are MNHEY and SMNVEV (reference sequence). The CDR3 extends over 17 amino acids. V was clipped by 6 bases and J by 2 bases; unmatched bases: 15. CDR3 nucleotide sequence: TGTGCCAGCAGCCAAGGGCCCAACCGACAGGGCAACTATGGCTACACCTTC. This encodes CASSQGPNRQGNYGYTF.

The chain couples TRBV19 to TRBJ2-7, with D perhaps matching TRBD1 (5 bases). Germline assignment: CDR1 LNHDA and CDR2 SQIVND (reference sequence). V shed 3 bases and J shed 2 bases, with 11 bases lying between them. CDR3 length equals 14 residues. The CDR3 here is CASSISPTAYEQYF. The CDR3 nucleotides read TGTGCCAGTAGTATCTCACCGACAGCCTACGAGCAGTACTTC.

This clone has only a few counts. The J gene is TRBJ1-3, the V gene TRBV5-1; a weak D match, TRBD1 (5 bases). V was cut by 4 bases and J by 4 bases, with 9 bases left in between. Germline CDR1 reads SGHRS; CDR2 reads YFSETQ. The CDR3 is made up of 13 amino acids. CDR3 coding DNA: TGCGCCAGCAGCAGGGACCTAGGAAACACCATATATTTT. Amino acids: CASSRDLGNTIYF.

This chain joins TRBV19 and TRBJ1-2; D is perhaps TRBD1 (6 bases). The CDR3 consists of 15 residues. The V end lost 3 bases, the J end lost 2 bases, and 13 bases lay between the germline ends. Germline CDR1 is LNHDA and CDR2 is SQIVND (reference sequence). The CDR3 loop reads CASSMRGVSNYGYTF. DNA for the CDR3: TGTGCCAGTAGTATGAGGGGGGTCAGCAACTATGGCTACACCTTC.

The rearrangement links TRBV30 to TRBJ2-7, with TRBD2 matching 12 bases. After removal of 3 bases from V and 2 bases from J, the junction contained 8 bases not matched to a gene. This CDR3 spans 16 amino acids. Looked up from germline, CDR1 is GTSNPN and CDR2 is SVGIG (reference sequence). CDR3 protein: CAWSPGTSGPTYEQYF. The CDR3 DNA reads TGTGCCTGGAGCCCCGGGACTAGCGGGCCTACCTACGAGCAGTACTTC.

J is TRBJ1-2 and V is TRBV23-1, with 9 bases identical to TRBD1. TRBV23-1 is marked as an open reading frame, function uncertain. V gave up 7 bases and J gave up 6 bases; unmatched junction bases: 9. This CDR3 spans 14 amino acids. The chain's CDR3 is CASTIGQGRDGYTF. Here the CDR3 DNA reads TGCGCCAGCACCATAGGACAGGGGCGGGATGGCTACACCTTC.

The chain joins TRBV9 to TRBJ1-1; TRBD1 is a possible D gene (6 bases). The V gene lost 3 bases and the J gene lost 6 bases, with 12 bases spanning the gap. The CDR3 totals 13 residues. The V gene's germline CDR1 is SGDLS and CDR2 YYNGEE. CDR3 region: CASSGSRGAEAFF. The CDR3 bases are TGTGCCAGCAGCGGATCTAGGGGGGCTGAAGCTTTCTTT.